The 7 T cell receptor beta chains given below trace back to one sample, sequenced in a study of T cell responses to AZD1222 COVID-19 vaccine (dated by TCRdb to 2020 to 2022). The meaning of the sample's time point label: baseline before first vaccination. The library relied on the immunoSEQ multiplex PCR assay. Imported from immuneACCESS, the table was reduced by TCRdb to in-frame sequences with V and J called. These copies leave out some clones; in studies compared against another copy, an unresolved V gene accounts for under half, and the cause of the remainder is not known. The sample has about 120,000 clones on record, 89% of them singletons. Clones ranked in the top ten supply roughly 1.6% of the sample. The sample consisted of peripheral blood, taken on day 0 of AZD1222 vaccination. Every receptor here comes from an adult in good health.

The CDR3 here is CASSDSRAGGNTEAFF. The CDR3 DNA follows: TGTGCCAGCAGTGACTCTCGGGCAGGAGGAAACACTGAAGCTTTCTTT. J is TRBJ1-1 and V is TRBV6-4; D gene ambiguous. The CDR3 extends over 16 amino acids. V dropped 0 bases and J dropped 2 bases, with 13 bases sitting between them. CDR1 MRHNA and CDR2 SNTAGT come from the germline V gene.

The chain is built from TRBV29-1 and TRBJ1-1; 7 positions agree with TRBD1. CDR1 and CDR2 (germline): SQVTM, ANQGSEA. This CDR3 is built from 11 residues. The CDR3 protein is CIIMDRTEAFF. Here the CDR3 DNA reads TGCATCATAATGGACAGGACTGAAGCTTTCTTT.

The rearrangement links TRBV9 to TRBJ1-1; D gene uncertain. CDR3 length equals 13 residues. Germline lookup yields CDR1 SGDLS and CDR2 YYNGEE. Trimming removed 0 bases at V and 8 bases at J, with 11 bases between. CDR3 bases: TGTGCCAGCAGCGTAGTAGGCGAGAGCGAAGCTTTCTTT. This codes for CASSVVGESEAFF.

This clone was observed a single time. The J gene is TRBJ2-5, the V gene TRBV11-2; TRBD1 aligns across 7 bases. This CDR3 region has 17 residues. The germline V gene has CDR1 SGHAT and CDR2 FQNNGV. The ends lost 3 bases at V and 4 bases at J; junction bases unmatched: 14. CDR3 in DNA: TGTGCCAGCAGCTTCTTCCCTGTACAGGGGATAGGAGAGACCCAGTACTTC. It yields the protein CASSFFPVQGIGETQYF.

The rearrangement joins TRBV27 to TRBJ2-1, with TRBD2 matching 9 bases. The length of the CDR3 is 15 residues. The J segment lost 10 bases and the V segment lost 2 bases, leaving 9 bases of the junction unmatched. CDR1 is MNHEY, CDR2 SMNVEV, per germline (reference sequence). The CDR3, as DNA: TGTGCCAGCAGTTTAGGTCTAGCGCTAGCGGGGGAGCAGTTCTTC. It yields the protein CASSLGLALAGEQFF.

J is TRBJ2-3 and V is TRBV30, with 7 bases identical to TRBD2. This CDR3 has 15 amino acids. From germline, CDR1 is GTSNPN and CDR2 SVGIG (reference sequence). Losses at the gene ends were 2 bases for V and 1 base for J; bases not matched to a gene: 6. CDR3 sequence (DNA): TGTGCCTGGAGTAAGCGGGGTCTGCGCACAGATACGCAGTATTTT. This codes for CAWSKRGLRTDTQYF.

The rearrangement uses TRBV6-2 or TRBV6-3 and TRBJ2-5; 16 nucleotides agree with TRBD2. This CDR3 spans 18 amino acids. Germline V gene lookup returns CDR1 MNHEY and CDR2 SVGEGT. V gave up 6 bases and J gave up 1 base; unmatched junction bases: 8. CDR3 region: CASSPGLAGGRSQETQYF. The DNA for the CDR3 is TGTGCCAGCAGCCCGGGACTAGCGGGAGGGAGGTCCCAAGAGACCCAGTACTTC.